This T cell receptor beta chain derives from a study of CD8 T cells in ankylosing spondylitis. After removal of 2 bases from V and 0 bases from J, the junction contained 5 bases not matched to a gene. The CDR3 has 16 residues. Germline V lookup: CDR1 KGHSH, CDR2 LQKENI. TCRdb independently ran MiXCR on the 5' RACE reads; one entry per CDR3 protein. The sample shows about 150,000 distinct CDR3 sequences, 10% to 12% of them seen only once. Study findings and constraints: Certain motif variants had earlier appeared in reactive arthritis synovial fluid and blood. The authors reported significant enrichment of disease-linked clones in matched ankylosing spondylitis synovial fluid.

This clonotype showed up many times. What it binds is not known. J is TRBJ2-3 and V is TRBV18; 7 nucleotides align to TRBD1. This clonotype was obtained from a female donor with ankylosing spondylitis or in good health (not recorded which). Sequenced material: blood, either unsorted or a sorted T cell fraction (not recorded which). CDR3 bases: TGTGCCAGCTCACCAAGACAGGGCCCTAGCACAGATACGCAGTATTTT. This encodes CASSPRQGPSTDTQYF.